Sequencing of this T cell receptor (beta chain) was carried out in a study of T cells after posttransplantation cyclophosphamide. Study observations and caveats: Later blood repertoires were often dominated by clones from the donor CD8+ memory compartment. Skin or GI-infiltrating T cells shared few TRB sequences with blood.

Generated by immunoSEQ multiplex PCR, the TCRdb table keeps only in-frame clones and is missing some. The sample carries 11,000 to 15,000 clones, 76% recorded once. The CDR3 is 15 amino acids. A remark on this clone: Its target is unknown.

This related bone marrow graft donor gave peripheral blood on the day of marrow donation. The chain has TRBV21-1 and TRBJ1-1. TRBV21-1 is annotated as a pseudogene. This clonotype was sampled from a man between 50 and 59 years old. Source material: memory CD4+ T cells sorted from PBMCs. CDR3 DNA: TGTGCCAGCAGCAGAGGTCGGAAAGGGAACACTGAAGCTTTCTTT. This translates into CASSRGRKGNTEAFF.